This TCR beta chain is from a study of blood T cell repertoires in COVID-19. Method: immunoSEQ multiplex PCR; TCRdb's copy keeps in-frame clones and lacks some. The repertoire holds 100,000 to 150,000 clones, with about 83% as singletons. V lost 5 bases and J lost 0; bases outside the gene matches: 2. The CDR3 contains 15 residues. The germline CDR1 and CDR2 sequences are KGHSH and LQKENI. The genes are TRBV18 and TRBJ2-2; TRBD1 matches at 8 bases. This clonotype was sampled from a woman aged 25 to 45 who had recovered from COVID-19. Material: PBMCs or T cells enriched from blood (not recorded which). The CDR3 DNA follows: TGTGCCAGCTCAGCACAGGGGGCGAACACCGGGGAGCTGTTTTTT. Translating it yields CASSAQGANTGELFF.